This T cell receptor (beta chain) was identified during a study of human CD8 memory T cell subsets. Germline-derived CDR1 and CDR2 are PRHDT and FYEKMQ (reference sequence). The CDR3 sequence is 14 residues long. UMI-labeled 5' RACE produced the TCR beta libraries. TCRdb reanalyzed the 5' RACE reads, giving one entry per CDR3 protein sequence and no DNA. In total, the table holds about 6,200 distinct CDR3 sequences. This TCR was recovered from a human donor in good health. The chain recombines TRBV13 with TRBJ1-4; TCRdb picks TRBD1, but there is no DNA to check that call. Sample: CD8+ effector memory T cells (TEM) sorted from PBMCs. The subset here: effector memory CD8 T cells, CCR7- CD45RO+ CD95+. CDR3 region: CASSVNRDNEKLFF.